This paragraph reports one T cell receptor beta chain. Its antigen is undetermined. Researchers amplified the TCR beta CDR3 regions from RNA transcripts. When the TCR CDR3 underwent first-round RT-PCR, the HTBI primer set was used. TCRdb re-called the multiplex PCR reads through MiXCR, storing one row per CDR3 protein. The data contain approximately 510,000 distinct CDR3 sequences, about 45% of them singletons. This sample stems from a study of T cells in Graves' hyperthyroidism and ophthalmopathy. Study outcomes and limitations: The model anticipated ophthalmopathy a median approximately six months pre-onset.

Trimming cost V 1 base and J 9 bases, with 12 bases left between them. This CDR3 has 14 amino acids. Germline assignment: CDR1 KGHDR and CDR2 SFDVKD. This clonotype was sampled from an adult woman with Graves' disease, either hyperthyroidism or ophthalmopathy (not recorded which). Sequenced: peripheral blood or thyroid tissue (not recorded which). The chain has TRBV24-1 and TRBJ2-1; D is uncertain. In nucleotides, the CDR3 is TGTGCCACCAGTGATTTTTGGTCTACCGGTGAGCAGTTCTTC. Encoded protein: CATSDFWSTGEQFF.